One sample yielded the 18 T cell receptor beta chains listed below, sequenced in a study of cytomegalovirus exposure and HLA in healthy donors. The primer mix had 60 Vbeta and 13 Jbeta primers. Produced via immunoSEQ multiplex PCR; TCRdb's table is partial and in-frame only. This table has about 160,000 clones, approximately 86% appearing once. The sequencing sample was made of PBMCs. These receptors all come from a woman under 30 in good health and CMV-seronegative.

The chain carries TRBV6-4 and TRBJ2-7, with TRBD2 matching over 10 bases. Germline V lookup: CDR1 MRHNA, CDR2 SNTAGT. This CDR3 is built from 14 residues. V was pared by 9 bases and J by 0 bases, with 5 bases of the junction left unmatched. DNA of the CDR3: TGTGCCAGAGTAGCGGGGGGCTGCTCCTACGAGCAGTACTTC. Translation gives CARVAGGCSYEQYF.

The gene calls are TRBV29-1 and TRBJ2-5; TRBD1 is a possible D gene (6 bases). Trimming cost V 6 bases and J 4 bases, with 15 bases left between them. The germline CDR1 and CDR2 sequences are SQVTM and ANQGSEA. This CDR3 is 13 amino acids long. The CDR3 bases are TGCAGCGTGGTTGGGGGCGTAGGAGAGACCCAGTACTTC. Amino acids: CSVVGGVGETQYF. The full variable domain, its missing parts supplied by reference TRBV29-1 and TRBJ2-5, is SAVISQKPSRDICQRGTSLTIQCQVDSQVTMMFWYRQQPGQSLTLIATANQGSEATYESGFVIDKFPISRPNLTFSTLTVSNMSPEDSSIYLCSVVGGVGETQYFGPGTRLLVL.

This chain uses TRBV28 with TRBJ1-5, with D perhaps matching TRBD1 (6 bases). CDR1 is MDHEN and CDR2 is SYDVKM in the germline V gene. Trimming removed 7 bases from V and 7 bases from J, with 17 bases in between. This CDR3 spans 14 amino acids. The CDR3 DNA follows: TGTGCCAGCACCCAGGGGCCCCCGGGCCAGCCCCAGCATTTT. Protein: CASTQGPPGQPQHF. The variable domain in full, with the rest retrieved from reference TRBV28 and TRBJ1-5, is DVKVTQSSRYLVKRTGEKVFLECVQDMDHENMFWYRQDPGLGLRLIYFSYDVKMKEKGDIPEGYSVSREKKERFSLILESASTNQTSMYLCASTQGPPGQPQHFGDGTRLSIL.

The rearrangement joins TRBV5-1 to TRBJ1-1; D is uncertain. This CDR3 is built from 15 residues. V was trimmed by 0 bases and J by 0 bases, leaving 9 bases between them. Germline V gives CDR1 SGHRS, CDR2 YFSETQ. The CDR3: CASSLVGEVNTEAFF. As DNA, the CDR3 is TGCGCCAGCAGCTTGGTTGGGGAGGTGAACACTGAAGCTTTCTTT.

This chain connects TRBV28 to TRBJ1-1; D is undetermined. CDR1 is MDHEN, CDR2 SYDVKM, per germline. The CDR3 length is 13 residues. The V end was cut by 5 bases, the J end by 0 bases, with 7 bases between. The CDR3 is CASSPRVNTEAFF. For the CDR3, the DNA is TGTGCCAGCAGTCCTCGGGTGAACACTGAAGCTTTCTTT.

This clone appeared a single time. V is TRBV20-1 and J is TRBJ2-3; D call uncertain. The CDR3 runs to 11 residues. Germline loops: CDR1 DFQATT, CDR2 SNEGSKA (reference sequence). CDR3 coding DNA: TGCAGCTTTAGGCCCGGGGATACGCAGTATTTT. This sequence encodes CSFRPGDTQYF.

The chain employs TRBV19 and TRBJ2-1; 11 bases line up with TRBD2. Losses at the gene ends were 5 bases for V and 5 bases for J; bases not matched to a gene: 8. Germline-derived CDR1 and CDR2 are LNHDA and SQIVND (reference sequence). CDR3 length: 16 residues. CDR3 sequence: CASSPWTSGSDNEQFF. The CDR3 nucleotides read TGTGCCAGTAGTCCCTGGACTAGCGGGTCAGACAATGAGCAGTTCTTC.

The rearrangement uses TRBV19 and TRBJ1-2; no reliable D call. CDR3 size: 12 residues. The V end was cut by 5 bases, the J end by 5 bases, with 9 bases between. Germline CDR1 is LNHDA and CDR2 is SQIVND (reference sequence). The CDR3 DNA follows: TGTGCCAGTAGTCTCAGTGGTTATGGCTACACCTTC. Encoded protein: CASSLSGYGYTF.

CDR3 region: CASSPGTGEGYEQYF. The CDR3, as DNA: TGTGCCAGCAGCCCAGGGACAGGCGAAGGCTACGAGCAGTACTTC. This chain connects TRBV11-2 to TRBJ2-5, with 8 positions matching TRBD1. The assigned J gene may be wrong: the sequence end matches TRBJ2-7 better. CDR1 SGHAT and CDR2 FQNNGV come from the germline V gene. The CDR3 length is 15 residues.

The CDR3 here is CASQGPIHEQYF. The CDR3 bases are TGTGCCAGCCAGGGTCCTATCCACGAGCAGTACTTC. The chain combines TRBV6-6 with TRBJ2-7, with D possibly TRBD1 on 5 matching bases. The CDR3 sequence is 12 residues long. V was trimmed by 8 bases and J by 5 bases, leaving 13 bases between them. CDR1 is MNHNY, CDR2 SVGAGI, per germline (reference sequence).

CDR3: CASSSSGTGVAEAFF. The CDR3 DNA reads TGTGCCAGCAGTTCATCCGGGACAGGGGTCGCTGAAGCTTTCTTT. V usage is TRBV6-1 and J usage is TRBJ1-1; 10 bases fit TRBD1. Looked up from germline, CDR1 is MNHNS and CDR2 is SASEGT. V lost 5 bases to trimming and J lost 6 bases; unmatched junction nucleotides: 9. The CDR3 consists of 15 residues.

V is TRBV5-4 and J is TRBJ2-7; a weak D match, TRBD1 (6 bases). The CDR3 sequence is 18 residues long. CDR1 is SGHNT and CDR2 is YYREEE in the germline V gene (reference sequence). With 0 bases removed from V and 3 bases from J, the gap between germline ends came to 22 bases. DNA for the CDR3: TGTGCCAGCAGCTTGGCGTCCCGGCAGGGGCCCCACTTCTACGAGCAGTACTTC. This codes for CASSLASRQGPHFYEQYF.

The rearrangement links TRBV7-2 to TRBJ1-1; no definite D call. Trimming removed 5 bases from V and 6 bases from J, with 19 bases in between. CDR3 length: 15 amino acids. Germline V gene data show CDR1 as SGHTA and CDR2 as FQGNSA. The CDR3 loop reads CASSIGRLEGPEAFF. CDR3 nucleotides: TGTGCCAGCAGCATCGGACGGCTAGAGGGCCCTGAAGCTTTCTTT.

The CDR3 DNA is TGCGCCAGCAGCCAGGGGACTAGCGGGAGATACGCAGATACGCAGTATTTT. Translated: CASSQGTSGRYADTQYF. This chain joins TRBV5-1 and TRBJ2-3, with 14 bases identical to TRBD2. V shed 4 bases and J 4 bases; nucleotides not matched to a gene: 8. The germline gives CDR1 SGHRS, CDR2 YFSETQ. The CDR3 length is 17 residues.

The rearrangement joins TRBV10-2 to TRBJ2-7; D is possibly TRBD2 (5 bases). V lost 4 bases to trimming and J lost 7 bases, with 14 bases between them. The CDR3 contains 13 residues. Germline CDR1 and CDR2: WSHSY and SAAADI. CDR3 amino acids: CASSVGRVQEQYF. The CDR3 region has the DNA TGCGCCAGCAGTGTAGGGCGGGTCCAGGAGCAGTACTTC.

This clone has only a few counts. One end of the junction does not line up with germline, which may come from a read error. This rearrangement joins TRBV7-7 to TRBJ2-1; TRBD1 aligns across 11 bases. Germline V lookup: CDR1 SSHAT, CDR2 FNYEAQ (reference sequence). This CDR3 comprises 16 residues. CDR3 sequence (DNA): TGTGCTAGCAGCTTAGCCCATGGACAGGGGGCCAATGAGCAGTTCTTC. Residues: CASSLAHGQGANEQFF.

The chain carries TRBV4-2 and TRBJ2-3; 13 bases match TRBD2. Trimming removed 5 bases from V and 0 bases from J; junction bases left unmatched: 8. Germline V gives CDR1 LGHNA, CDR2 YNFKEQ. The CDR3 runs to 18 residues. The CDR3 nucleotides read TGTGCCAGCAGCACGACTAGCGGGGGGCAACCTAGCACAGATACGCAGTATTTT. Amino acids: CASSTTSGGQPSTDTQYF.

The sample holds one count of this clone. The chain combines TRBV7-9 with TRBJ2-7; 7 bases match TRBD2. Germline CDR1 reads SEHNR; CDR2 reads FQNEAQ (reference sequence). With V trimmed by 9 bases and J by 6 bases, 11 bases remained unmatched. The CDR3 spans 13 residues. CDR3 region: CASSAGFLGEQYF. The CDR3 DNA sequence: TGTGCCAGTTCAGCGGGATTTCTCGGCGAGCAGTACTTC.